This TCR beta chain derives from a study of cytomegalovirus exposure and HLA in healthy donors. General observations from the study: 150 to 200 TCR beta chains were listed as cytomegalovirus-associated.

It was with 60 Vbeta and 13 Jbeta primers that the PCR ran. Assay: immunoSEQ multiplex PCR; the TCRdb copy retains only in-frame clones and omits some. Across 100,000 to 150,000 clones, the top ten clones capture roughly 2.7% of the sample. Germline trimming cut 4 bases from V and 4 bases from J; bases unmatched to any gene: 5. The germline gives CDR1 SGHNT, CDR2 YYREEE (reference sequence). CDR3 length: 14 amino acids. For this clone: Its antigen is as yet unknown.

The chain is built from TRBV5-4 and TRBJ2-1; 7 positions match TRBD1. Material for sequencing was PBMCs. The sequence came from a man aged 25-45 years in good health and CMV-seronegative. Here the CDR3 reads CASSPRGNYNEQFF. The CDR3 DNA sequence: TGTGCCAGCAGCCCCAGGGGGAATTACAATGAGCAGTTCTTC.